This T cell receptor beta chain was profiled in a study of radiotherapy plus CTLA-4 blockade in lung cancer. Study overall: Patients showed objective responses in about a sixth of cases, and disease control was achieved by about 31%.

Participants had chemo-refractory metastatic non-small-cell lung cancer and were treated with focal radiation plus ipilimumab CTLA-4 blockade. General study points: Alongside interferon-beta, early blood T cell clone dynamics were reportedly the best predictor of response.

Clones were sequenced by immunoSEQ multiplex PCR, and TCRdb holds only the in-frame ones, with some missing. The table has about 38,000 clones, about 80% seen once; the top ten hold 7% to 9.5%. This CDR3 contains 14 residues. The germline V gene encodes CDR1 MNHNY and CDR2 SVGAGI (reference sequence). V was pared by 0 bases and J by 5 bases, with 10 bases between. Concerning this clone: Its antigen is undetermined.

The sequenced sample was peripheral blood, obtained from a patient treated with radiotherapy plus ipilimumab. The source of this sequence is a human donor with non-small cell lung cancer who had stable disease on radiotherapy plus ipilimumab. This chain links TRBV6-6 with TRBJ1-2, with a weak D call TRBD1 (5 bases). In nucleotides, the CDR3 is TGTGCCAGCAGTTACTCGATCGGGGGTTATGGCTACACCTTC. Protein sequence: CASSYSIGGYGYTF.